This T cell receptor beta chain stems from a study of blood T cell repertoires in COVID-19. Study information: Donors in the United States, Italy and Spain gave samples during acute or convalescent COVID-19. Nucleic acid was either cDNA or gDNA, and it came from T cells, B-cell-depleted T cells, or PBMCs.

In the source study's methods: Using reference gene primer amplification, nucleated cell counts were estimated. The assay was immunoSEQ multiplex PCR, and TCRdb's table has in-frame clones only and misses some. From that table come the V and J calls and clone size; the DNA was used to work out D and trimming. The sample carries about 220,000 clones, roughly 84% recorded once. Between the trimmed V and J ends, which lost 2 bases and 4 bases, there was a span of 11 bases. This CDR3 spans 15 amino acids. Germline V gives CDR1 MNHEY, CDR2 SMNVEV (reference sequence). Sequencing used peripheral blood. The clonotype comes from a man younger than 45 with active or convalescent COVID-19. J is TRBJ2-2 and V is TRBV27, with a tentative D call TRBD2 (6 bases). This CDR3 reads CASSLVSGITGELFF. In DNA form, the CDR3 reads TGTGCCAGCAGTTTAGTTAGCGGAATCACCGGGGAGCTGTTTTTT.